Each of the 15 T cell receptor beta chains below was sequenced from the same sample in a study of cytomegalovirus exposure and HLA in healthy donors. PCR primers comprised 60 Vbeta and 13 Jbeta primers. Data came from immunoSEQ multiplex PCR; TCRdb stores just in-frame clones and leaves some out. This table has just under 95,000 clones, around 74% appearing once. The sample consisted of PBMCs. The receptors stem from a man over 45 in good health and CMV-seropositive.

This chain links TRBV6-6 with TRBJ2-1; 7 bases line up with TRBD1. This CDR3 is 15 amino acids long. CDR1 is MNHNY, CDR2 SVGAGI, per germline (reference sequence). Losses at the gene ends were 6 bases for V and 4 bases for J; bases not matched to a gene: 9. The CDR3 DNA follows: TGTGCCAGCAGCCCCGGGACAGAAGCGTACAATGAGCAGTTCTTC. Residues: CASSPGTEAYNEQFF.

This clone was seen a handful of times. The chain uses TRBV30 and TRBJ2-2, with D uncertain. The CDR3 contains 13 residues. V shed 3 bases and J shed 7 bases, with 12 bases lying between them. Germline V lookup: CDR1 GTSNPN, CDR2 SVGIG (reference sequence). For the CDR3, the DNA is TGTGCCTGGAGAACCCTAGAATACGGGGAGCTGTTTTTT. Residues: CAWRTLEYGELFF.

The gene calls are TRBV28 and TRBJ1-4; D call uncertain. The CDR3 has 13 amino acids. Germline V gene lookup returns CDR1 MDHEN and CDR2 SYDVKM. V dropped 6 bases and J dropped 8 bases, with 13 bases sitting between them. The CDR3: CASSPPRVEKLFF. The CDR3 nucleotides read TGTGCCAGCAGCCCGCCACGGGTCGAAAAACTGTTTTTT.

The chain carries TRBV7-9 and TRBJ1-5, with D unclear. Germline V lookup: CDR1 SEHNR, CDR2 FQNEAQ (reference sequence). The CDR3 has 13 amino acids. The V end lost 5 bases, the J end lost 7 bases, and 12 bases lay between the germline ends. In DNA form, the CDR3 reads TGTGCCAGCAGCCGGGAGGACGGGCAGCCCCAGCATTTT. Translating it yields CASSREDGQPQHF.

The genes are TRBV4-1 and TRBJ2-1, with a possible D match to TRBD1 (6 bases). CDR3 length: 16 residues. Germline CDR1 MGHRA, CDR2 YSYEKL. Trimming shortened V by 1 base and J by 7 bases, and 17 bases separated the two germline ends. CDR3 protein: CASSQGGDTVWNEQFF. DNA of the CDR3: TGCGCCAGCAGCCAAGGAGGGGACACCGTATGGAATGAGCAGTTCTTC.

In the case of this clone: The junction shows a germline mismatch at one end, possibly a read error. The chain carries TRBV4-1 and TRBJ1-5, with unresolved D. The CDR3 has 14 residues. Germline CDR1 MGHRA, CDR2 YSYEKL. CDR3 sequence: CASSQGGAYQPQNF. Written as DNA, the CDR3 is TGCGCCAGCAGCCAAGGCGGTGCCTACCAGCCCCAGAATTTT.

The genes are TRBV5-1 and TRBJ2-1; tentative D call: TRBD2 (6 bases). V lost 4 bases, J lost 1 base, and 12 bases lay in between. Germline CDR1 reads SGHRS; CDR2 reads YFSETQ. This CDR3 spans 15 amino acids. CDR3 in amino acids: CASSPLSGSYNEQFF. In DNA, the CDR3 is TGCGCCAGCAGCCCGCTTAGCGGATCCTACAATGAGCAGTTCTTC.

The chain uses TRBV4-1 and TRBJ1-2; a weak D match, TRBD1 (5 bases). The CDR3 sequence is 15 residues long. V lost 1 base and J lost 5, with 14 bases in between. Germline CDR1 is MGHRA and CDR2 is YSYEKL. The DNA of the CDR3 is TGCGCCAGCAGCCAAGGAACAGGAGTGGAGTATGGCTACACCTTC. It yields the protein CASSQGTGVEYGYTF.

CDR3 region: CAWSLNSYEQYF. Written as DNA, the CDR3 is TGTGCCTGGAGTCTAAATTCCTACGAGCAGTACTTC. V usage is TRBV30 and J usage is TRBJ2-7; D is unclear. Germline V lookup: CDR1 GTSNPN, CDR2 SVGIG (reference sequence). The CDR3 contains 12 residues. The V and J ends lost 2 bases and 1 base respectively, with 6 bases between them.

This clone occurred once. CDR3 amino acids: CASSLPGLAAQYF. The CDR3 DNA follows: TGTGCCAGCAGCTTACCGGGACTAGCCGCACAGTACTTC. The gene calls are TRBV7-2 and TRBJ2-7, with 9 bases identical to TRBD2. Germline V gene data show CDR1 as SGHTA and CDR2 as FQGNSA. V shed 2 bases, J shed 10 bases, and the junction held 6 bases outside the gene matches. The CDR3 loop spans 13 amino acids.

This clone was seen only once. One end of the junction fails to match germline, which may point to a read error. The J gene is TRBJ2-7, the V gene TRBV5-6, with D perhaps matching TRBD1 (5 bases). The CDR3 contains 13 residues. Germline V gene data show CDR1 as SGHDT and CDR2 as YYEEEE. In DNA form, the CDR3 reads TGTGCCGGCAGCACCGACAGCGCCTACGAGCAGTACTTC. Translation gives CAGSTDSAYEQYF.

V gene TRBV27 combines with J gene TRBJ2-7; 8 positions match TRBD2. Per germline, CDR1 MNHEY and CDR2 SMNVEV (reference sequence). The V segment lost 1 base and the J segment 2 bases; nucleotides outside the gene matches: 4. This CDR3 contains 15 residues. The CDR3 region is CASSLLLAAPYEQYF. The CDR3 DNA is TGTGCCAGCAGTTTATTACTAGCGGCACCCTACGAGCAGTACTTC.

This clone was picked up one time. The rearrangement uses TRBV7-2 and TRBJ1-1, with 9 positions matching TRBD1. The CDR3 sequence is 16 residues long. The V segment lost 1 base and the J segment 6 bases; nucleotides outside the gene matches: 9. The V gene's germline CDR1 is SGHTA and CDR2 FQGNSA. The CDR3 bases are TGTGCCAGCAGCTTAGTTCCGCCGGGACAGGGTTCTGAAGCTTTCTTT. It yields the protein CASSLVPPGQGSEAFF.

This clone was observed a single time. The chain combines TRBV4-3 with TRBJ1-5, with TRBD1 identical over 7 bases. Germline CDR1 and CDR2: LGHNA and YSLEER. Trimming cost V 0 bases and J 2 bases; bases outside gene matches: 7. This CDR3 region has 17 residues. The CDR3 nucleotides are TGCGCCAGCAGCCAAGATCGGCAGGGGGGAGGCAATCAGCCCCAGCATTTT. It codes for CASSQDRQGGGNQPQHF.

This sequence joins TRBV18 and TRBJ1-1; perhaps TRBD1 as D (5 bases). In germline, CDR1 is KGHSH, CDR2 LQKENI. V gave up 2 bases and J gave up 3 bases, with 10 bases separating them. The length of the CDR3 is 14 residues. The chain's CDR3 is CASSPSSGDTEAFF. The CDR3 DNA is TGTGCCAGCTCACCATCTTCGGGGGACACTGAAGCTTTCTTT.